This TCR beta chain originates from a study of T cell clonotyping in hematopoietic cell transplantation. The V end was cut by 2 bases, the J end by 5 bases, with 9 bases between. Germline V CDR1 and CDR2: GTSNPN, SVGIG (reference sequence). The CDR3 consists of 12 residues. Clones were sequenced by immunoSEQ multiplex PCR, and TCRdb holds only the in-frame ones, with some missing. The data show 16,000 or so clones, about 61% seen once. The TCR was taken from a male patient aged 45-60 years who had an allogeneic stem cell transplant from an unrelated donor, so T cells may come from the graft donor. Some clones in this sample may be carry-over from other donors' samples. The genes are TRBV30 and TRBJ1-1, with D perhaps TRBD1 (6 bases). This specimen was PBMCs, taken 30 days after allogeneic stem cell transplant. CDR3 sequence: CAWSPGDTEAFF. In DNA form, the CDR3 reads TGTGCCTGGAGTCCAGGGGATACTGAAGCTTTCTTT.